The rows below give T cell receptor beta chains drawn from one sample of a study of T-cell memory formation after mild COVID-19. TCRdb reanalysed the 5' RACE reads using MiXCR and keeps one entry per CDR3 protein. This sample has hundreds of thousands of distinct CDR3 sequences; more than 15% occur once, and the top ten carry 20% to 25%. Sequenced material: PBMCs or a T cell subset sorted from them (not recorded which). These receptor sequences come from a man in his late teens or twenties who had mild COVID-19 (a few samples of this study predate the infection). Cell type and time point are not known. Both conserved end residues are part of each CDR3. The D gene is left open where the match is weak. Rows give clone size only sometimes, using once, few, many, or a class for an expanded clone.

d_call	v_call	clone_size	j_call	cdr3_nt	cdr3_aa
.	TRBV18	few	TRBJ1-5	TGTGCCAGCTCAACTGACAGAAATCAGCCCCAGCATTTT	CASSTDRNQPQHF
.	TRBV6-2/TRBV6-3	few	TRBJ1-5	TGTGCCAGCGGGGGAAATCAGCCCCAGCATTTT	CASGGNQPQHF
TRBD1	TRBV29-1	.	TRBJ2-5	TGCAGCGTGATCATGACAGGGGAAGAGACCCAGTACTTC	CSVIMTGEETQYF
.	TRBV9	few	TRBJ1-2	TGTGCCAGCAGCGGACTAAGCAGGGTCATTAAAGGCTACACCTTC	CASSGLSRVIKGYTF
TRBD1	TRBV2	.	TRBJ1-2	TGTGCCAGCACTGGACAGGGACTAGGGGGCTACACCTTC	CASTGQGLGGYTF
.	TRBV4-2	few	TRBJ1-2	TGTGCCAGCATCCCAGTTGGTGAAAGCTATGGCTACACCTTC	CASIPVGESYGYTF
.	TRBV12-3/TRBV12-4	.	TRBJ2-1	TGTGCCAGCAGTTTCCAAGTGGGGGCCGAGTTCTTC	CASSFQVGAEFF
.	TRBV6-1	.	TRBJ1-5	TGTGCCAGCAGTGAAGAAACGACCCAGCATTTT	CASSEETTQHF
TRBD2	TRBV6-5	many	TRBJ2-5	TGTGCCAGCAGGCCTAGACTAGCGTTTGGAGAGACCCAGTACTTC	CASRPRLAFGETQYF
TRBD2	TRBV28	.	TRBJ2-2	TGTGCCAGCAGTTTGTTGGGAGGGGACACCGGGGAGCTGTTTTTT	CASSLLGGDTGELFF
TRBD1	TRBV29-1	.	TRBJ2-7	TGCAGCGGTGGCGGGACAGGACCTTACGAGCAGTACTTC	CSGGGTGPYEQYF
TRBD1	TRBV19	once	TRBJ1-5	TGTGCCAGTGGGTGGGACAGGGGGCATCAGCCCCAGCATTTT	CASGWDRGHQPQHF
TRBD2	TRBV5-1	few	TRBJ2-1	TGCGCCAGCAGCGGAAAGCGGGGGCGCATCGATGAGCAGTTCTTC	CASSGKRGRIDEQFF
.	TRBV2	.	TRBJ1-1	TGTGCCAGCAGGAGGGGGTCTGAAGCTTTCTTT	CASRRGSEAFF
.	TRBV7-6	.	TRBJ2-3	TGTGCCAGCAGCCCGAACCGGGGCCGACACGGTACGCAGTATTTT	CASSPNRGRHGTQYF
.	TRBV20-1	few	TRBJ1-5	TGCAGTGCTAGAGGGGACGGGGGAGGTGGACAGCCCCAGCATTTT	CSARGDGGGGQPQHF